The 21 T cell receptor beta chains below all came from one sample that was sequenced in a study of shared clonotypes between healthy human individuals. This table comes from immunoSEQ multiplex PCR, and its TCRdb copy is limited to in-frame clones, with some not included. The sample consists of roughly 810,000 clones, about 97% of them appearing once. CD8 cells classed as naive were CD45RO-negative and positively selected for CCR7, excluding terminally differentiated effector memory CD45RA+ cells. Source material: naive CD8+ T cells sorted from blood. The receptors were gathered from a man aged 25 to 45 in good health.

Notes on this clone: Its ends do not fully match the called genes, so a read error is possible. The chain has TRBV13 and TRBJ2-2, with a possible D match to TRBD2 (7 bases). Germline V lookup: CDR1 PRHDT, CDR2 FYEKMQ (reference sequence). The CDR3 spans 18 residues. The CDR3 DNA follows: TGTGCCGGCAGCTTAGGAGTAATTGCGGGGGCGAGCACCGGGGAGCTGTTTTTT. As protein: CAGSLGVIAGASTGELFF.

The gene calls are TRBV29-1 and TRBJ2-7; D may be TRBD1 (5 bases). With 0 bases removed from V and 9 bases from J, the gap between germline ends came to 15 bases. The CDR3 has 13 amino acids. Germline loops: CDR1 SQVTM, CDR2 ANQGSEA. The DNA for the CDR3 is TGCAGCGTTGAAGATCCCGGCAGGGTGGCGCAGTACTTC. Protein: CSVEDPGRVAQYF.

The CDR3 DNA is TGTGCCAGCGGACAGCACAATCAGCCCCAGCATTTT. Amino acid sequence: CASGQHNQPQHF. The chain carries TRBV7-9 and TRBJ1-5, with TRBD1 as a possible D gene (6 bases). There are 12 residues in the CDR3. The V end was cut by 8 bases, the J end by 3 bases, with 8 bases between. From germline, CDR1 is SEHNR and CDR2 FQNEAQ (reference sequence). The whole variable domain, filled in from reference TRBV7-9 and TRBJ1-5, reads DTGVSQNPRHKITKRGQNVTFRCDPISEHNRLYWYRQTLGQGPEFLTYFQNEAQLEKSRLLSDRFSAERPKGSFSTLEIQRTEQGDSAMYLCASGQHNQPQHFGDGTRLSIL.

The chain recombines TRBV6-6 with TRBJ2-7, with 7 bases fitting TRBD2. Trimming cost V 5 bases and J 2 bases; bases outside gene matches: 12. The germline gives CDR1 MNHNY, CDR2 SVGAGI (reference sequence). The CDR3 extends over 16 amino acids. CDR3 protein: CASSPEELAEPYEQYF. CDR3 in DNA: TGTGCCAGCAGTCCCGAGGAGCTAGCGGAGCCCTACGAGCAGTACTTC.

The chain recombines TRBV29-1 with TRBJ2-1; D is undetermined. This CDR3 comprises 12 residues. CDR1 and CDR2 from the germline V gene are SQVTM and ANQGSEA. Trimming stripped 6 bases from V and 8 bases from J, with 14 bases between. CDR3 in amino acids: CSVRYTDDEQFF. CDR3 bases: TGCAGCGTCCGCTATACCGATGATGAGCAGTTCTTC.

The chain carries TRBV2 and TRBJ2-7, with D unclear. Per germline, CDR1 SNHLY and CDR2 FYNNEI. This CDR3 comprises 16 residues. V lost 2 bases, J lost 2 bases, and 16 bases lay in between. The CDR3 here is CASSEMDPRPTYEQYF. CDR3 nucleotides: TGTGCCAGCAGTGAAATGGACCCTCGACCCACCTACGAGCAGTACTTC.

The chain uses TRBV4-1 and TRBJ1-5, with TRBD1 matching 7 bases. The CDR3 contains 15 residues. V lost 0 bases and J lost 6; bases outside the gene matches: 5. The V gene's germline CDR1 is MGHRA and CDR2 YSYEKL. Here the CDR3 DNA reads TGCGCCAGCAGCCAAGAGGGCAGGGGGTTTCAGCCCCAGCATTTT. As protein: CASSQEGRGFQPQHF.

The gene calls are TRBV5-6 and TRBJ1-4; D remains ambiguous. Deletions cut 4 bases from V and 0 bases from J, with 19 bases between. The CDR3 consists of 18 residues. The germline V gene encodes CDR1 SGHDT and CDR2 YYEEEE. The CDR3 sequence: CASSRGRILLSTNEKLFF. In nucleotides, the CDR3 is TGTGCCAGCAGCCGAGGTCGCATTCTCCTATCAACTAATGAAAAACTGTTTTTT.

The chain is built from TRBV27 and TRBJ2-3, with D uncertain. V dropped 1 base and J dropped 3 bases, with 11 bases sitting between them. Germline CDR1 is MNHEY and CDR2 is SMNVEV (reference sequence). The CDR3 sequence is 15 residues long. This CDR3 is CASSLYGPETDTQYF. For the CDR3, the DNA is TGTGCCAGCAGTTTATACGGACCTGAAACAGATACGCAGTATTTT.

The rearrangement joins TRBV7-9 to TRBJ2-3, with D tentatively TRBD1 or TRBD2 (5 bases each). The CDR3 runs to 16 residues. With 8 bases removed from V and 0 bases from J, the gap between germline ends came to 18 bases. Germline CDR1 is SEHNR and CDR2 is FQNEAQ (reference sequence). The CDR3 here is CASLPPGTPSTDTQYF. The CDR3 DNA reads as TGTGCCAGCCTCCCCCCGGGGACCCCTAGCACAGATACGCAGTATTTT.

The rearrangement links TRBV6-1 to TRBJ2-7, with D hard to call. V was shortened by 3 bases and J by 4 bases, with 19 bases between the two germline ends. The CDR3 sequence is 16 residues long. The germline V gene has CDR1 MNHNS and CDR2 SASEGT. CDR3 DNA sequence: TGTGCCAGCAGTGACATTGTGGTGGTGGGGAATTACGAGCAGTACTTC. It is translated as CASSDIVVVGNYEQYF.

The J gene is TRBJ2-7, the V gene TRBV28; no reliable D call. Germline CDR1 reads MDHEN; CDR2 reads SYDVKM. This CDR3 is 12 amino acids long. Trimming pared 8 bases from V and 4 bases from J, leaving 12 bases between. The CDR3, as DNA: TGTGCCAGCTCAGTTTATGGGTACGAGCAGTACTTC. This translates into CASSVYGYEQYF. Full variable domain (missing parts from reference TRBV28 and TRBJ2-7): DVKVTQSSRYLVKRTGEKVFLECVQDMDHENMFWYRQDPGLGLRLIYFSYDVKMKEKGDIPEGYSVSREKKERFSLILESASTNQTSMYLCASSVYGYEQYFGPGTRLTVT.

J is TRBJ1-2 and V is TRBV2, with D unresolved. CDR3 size: 15 residues. Trimming left V 4 bases short and J 2 bases short, with 14 bases between. The germline V gene has CDR1 SNHLY and CDR2 FYNNEI. The CDR3 coding sequence is TGTGCCAGCAGTGTGCTTGGTAGTCCAAACTATGGCTACACCTTC. It translates to CASSVLGSPNYGYTF.

The rearrangement joins TRBV9 to TRBJ1-2; D is uncertain. This CDR3 contains 15 residues. V was pared by 0 bases and J by 4 bases, with 13 bases between. CDR1 is SGDLS, CDR2 YYNGEE, per germline. This CDR3 reads CASSVEWSPGYGYTF. The CDR3 DNA sequence: TGTGCCAGCAGCGTAGAGTGGAGTCCAGGCTATGGCTACACCTTC.

This clone has just a few counts. Other DNA variants within this sample encode the same CDR3. This chain connects TRBV19 to TRBJ1-1; unclear D gene. CDR1 is LNHDA, CDR2 SQIVND, per germline (reference sequence). The CDR3 is 13 residues long. Between the trimmed V and J ends, which lost 1 base and 1 base, there was a span of 4 bases. Written as DNA, the CDR3 is TGTGCCAGTAGTATAGGCAGGAACACTGAAGCTTTCTTT. Translating gives CASSIGRNTEAFF.

This chain's CDR3 is CAWSVRGSTGFVREQYF. In nucleotides, the CDR3 is TGTGCCTGGAGTGTCCGTGGTTCGACAGGGTTTGTTCGCGAGCAGTACTTC. The V and J genes are TRBV30 and TRBJ2-7, with 7 bases identical to TRBD1. CDR3 length: 17 amino acids. J gave up 6 bases and V 0 bases, and 17 bases lay outside the gene matches. The germline V gene has CDR1 GTSNPN and CDR2 SVGIG (reference sequence).

This sequence joins TRBV2 and TRBJ2-7; no definite D call. V was clipped by 6 bases and J by 2 bases, with 11 bases between them. The CDR3 runs to 13 residues. The V gene's germline CDR1 is SNHLY and CDR2 FYNNEI. CDR3 sequence (DNA): TGTGCCAGCAGCCGACCATTGACCTACGAGCAGTACTTC. Residues: CASSRPLTYEQYF.

CDR3 sequence reads: CARSILAGLTDTQYF. The CDR3, as DNA: TGTGCCAGATCGATTCTAGCGGGGCTCACAGATACGCAGTATTTT. V is TRBV21-1 and J is TRBJ2-3; the table calls TRBD2, which could not be checked here. TRBV21-1 is classified as a pseudogene. The CDR3 is made up of 15 amino acids.

The chain employs TRBV6-6 and TRBJ1-2, with D unclear. The CDR3 spans 14 residues. Germline assignment: CDR1 MNHNY and CDR2 SVGAGI (reference sequence). Trimming left V 4 bases short and J 4 bases short, with 13 bases between. The CDR3 DNA reads as TGTGCCAGCAGTTCAAGTGGGATCCCCTATGGCTACACCTTC. Translated, it gives CASSSSGIPYGYTF.

This chain uses TRBV23-1 with TRBJ2-3; D is possibly TRBD1 or TRBD2 (5 bases each). TRBV23-1 carries the ORF label, with uncertain function. The CDR3 covers 16 residues. The V gene lost 1 base and the J gene lost 4 bases, with 15 bases spanning the gap. The CDR3 loop is CASSQWVKGRSDTQYF. DNA for the CDR3: TGCGCCAGCAGTCAATGGGTTAAGGGACGCTCAGATACGCAGTATTTT.

This chain uses TRBV19 with TRBJ1-1; maybe TRBD1 (6 bases). The CDR3 contains 15 residues. Germline CDR1 reads LNHDA; CDR2 reads SQIVND (reference sequence). Trimming pared 6 bases from V and 3 bases from J, leaving 17 bases between. In DNA, the CDR3 is TGTGCCAGTAGCCTCCCGTGGGGGGCGGACACTGAAGCTTTCTTT. Its translation is CASSLPWGADTEAFF. Based on the CDR3 plus reference TRBV19 and TRBJ1-1, the full variable domain is DGGITQSPKYLFRKEGQNVTLSCEQNLNHDAMYWYRQDPGQGLRLIYYSQIVNDFQKGDIAEGYSVSREKKESFPLTVTSAQKNPTAFYLCASSLPWGADTEAFFGQGTRLTVV.